This TCR beta chain was documented in a study of T-cell memory formation after mild COVID-19. The overall study: TCR clusters mostly belonged to single donors.

It was 5'RACE with constant-segment primers that produced the TCR alpha and TCR beta cDNA libraries, which carried sample barcodes and UMIs. Each CDR3 protein is one row after TCRdb ran MiXCR on the 5' RACE reads. In the table there are about 620,000 distinct CDR3 sequences, about a sixth of which are singletons. The germline gives CDR1 MNHEY, CDR2 SVGAGI. J was trimmed by 1 base and V by 5 bases; bases with no gene match: 4. CDR3 length: 15 residues. Study conclusions and caveats: CD4+ clones that contracted lay mainly in CM and EM; CD8+ ones lay in EMRA. The finding that pre-infection memory included some responding clones suggested that cross-reactive memory joined.

Concerning this clonotype: Its antigen is not identified.

This clonotype originated in an adult woman who had mild COVID-19 (a few samples of this study predate the infection). Cell type and time point are not known. This chain links TRBV6-5 with TRBJ1-5, with 8 positions matching TRBD1. The sample was PBMCs or a T cell subset sorted from them (not recorded which). The CDR3 bases are TGTGCCAGCAGTACGGACAGGGCGAGCAATCAGCCCCAGCATTTT. It is translated as CASSTDRASNQPQHF.